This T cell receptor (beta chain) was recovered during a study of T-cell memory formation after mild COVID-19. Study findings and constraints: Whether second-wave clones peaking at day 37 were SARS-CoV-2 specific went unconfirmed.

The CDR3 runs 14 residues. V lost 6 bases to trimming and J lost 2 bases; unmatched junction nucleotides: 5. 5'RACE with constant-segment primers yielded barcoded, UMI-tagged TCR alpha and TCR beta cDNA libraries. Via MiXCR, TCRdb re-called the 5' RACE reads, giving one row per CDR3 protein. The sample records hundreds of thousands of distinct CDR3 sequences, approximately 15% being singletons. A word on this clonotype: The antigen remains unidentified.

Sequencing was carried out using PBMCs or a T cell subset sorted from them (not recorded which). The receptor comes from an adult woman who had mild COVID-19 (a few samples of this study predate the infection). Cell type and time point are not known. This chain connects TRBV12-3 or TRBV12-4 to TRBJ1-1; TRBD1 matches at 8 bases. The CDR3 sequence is CASRMDRDNTEAFF. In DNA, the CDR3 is TGTGCCAGCAGGATGGACAGGGATAACACTGAAGCTTTCTTT.